Below are 10 T cell receptor beta chains sequenced from a single sample in a study of cytomegalovirus exposure and HLA in healthy donors. Primers: 60 Vbeta forward and 13 Jbeta reverse. Assay: immunoSEQ multiplex PCR; the TCRdb copy retains only in-frame clones and omits some. Of under 200,000 clones in the sample, around 77% are singletons; the top ten hold 1%. Specimen: PBMCs. The receptors derive from a woman between 50 and 59 years old in good health and CMV-seropositive.

For this clone: The sample has other DNA sequences that encode this CDR3 too. The J gene is TRBJ2-7, the V gene TRBV6-5; perhaps TRBD2 as D (6 bases). The CDR3 sequence is 12 residues long. V lost 4 bases and J lost 3, with 7 bases in between. The germline CDR1 and CDR2 sequences are MNHEY and SVGAGI. The CDR3, as DNA: TGTGCCAGCAGTTCCGGGAGCTACGAGCAGTACTTC. Translating it yields CASSSGSYEQYF.

J is TRBJ2-7 and V is TRBV7-2, with 9 bases aligning to TRBD1. The CDR3 loop spans 16 amino acids. The J segment lost 3 bases and the V segment lost 5 bases, leaving 11 bases of the junction unmatched. From germline, CDR1 is SGHTA and CDR2 FQGNSA. The chain's CDR3 is CASSPDAGTGNYEQYF. The CDR3 coding sequence is TGTGCCAGCAGCCCAGACGCCGGGACAGGGAACTACGAGCAGTACTTC.

The V and J genes are TRBV19 and TRBJ1-5; tentative D call: TRBD1 (6 bases). V lost 6 bases to trimming and J lost 3 bases, with 12 bases between them. This CDR3 is built from 14 residues. CDR1 and CDR2 (germline): LNHDA, SQIVND (reference sequence). The CDR3 protein is CASSTDRINQPQHF. The DNA of the CDR3 is TGTGCCAGTAGCACAGACAGGATCAATCAGCCCCAGCATTTT.

The rearrangement joins TRBV5-6 to TRBJ1-1; D gene unclear. Germline CDR1 is SGHDT and CDR2 is YYEEEE. V was pared by 4 bases and J by 7 bases, with 11 bases between. The CDR3 spans 12 residues. CDR3 nucleotides: TGTGCCAGCAGCACACAGAACTTTGAAGCTTTCTTT. Translation: CASSTQNFEAFF.

The chain uses TRBV11-2 and TRBJ2-3; tentatively, D is TRBD2 (6 bases). CDR1 is SGHAT and CDR2 is FQNNGV in the germline V gene. The length of the CDR3 is 16 residues. Trimming stripped 5 bases from V and 4 bases from J, with 19 bases between. The CDR3 here is CASSLRTWGLADTQYF. CDR3 in DNA: TGTGCCAGCAGCCTACGCACTTGGGGACTCGCAGATACGCAGTATTTT.

A few counts support this clone. The genes are TRBV30 and TRBJ2-1, with TRBD2 matching 8 bases. The CDR3 totals 15 residues. Germline lookup yields CDR1 GTSNPN and CDR2 SVGIG (reference sequence). V lost 2 bases and J lost 5; bases outside the gene matches: 8. The CDR3 is CAWSPGGRLDNEQFF. CDR3 nucleotides: TGTGCCTGGAGTCCGGGCGGGAGGCTTGACAATGAGCAGTTCTTC.

J is TRBJ1-5 and V is TRBV2; TRBD1 might be the D (6 bases). This CDR3 is built from 15 residues. V was trimmed by 2 bases and J by 5 bases, leaving 13 bases between them. Per the germline V gene, CDR1 is SNHLY and CDR2 is FYNNEI. CDR3 bases: TGTGCCAGCAGTGAACGGGCACAGGGCGATCAGCCCCAGCATTTT. This gives the protein CASSERAQGDQPQHF.

This clone was seen more than once but under ten times. The V gene is TRBV19, the J gene TRBJ2-2; weak D call: TRBD1 (5 bases). Germline-derived CDR1 and CDR2 are LNHDA and SQIVND (reference sequence). The CDR3 runs 17 residues. Trimming left V 3 bases short and J 5 bases short, with 19 bases between. This CDR3 is CASSMELGQGGTGELFF. CDR3 nucleotide sequence: TGTGCCAGTAGTATGGAGCTTGGGCAGGGTGGAACCGGGGAGCTGTTTTTT.

The chain employs TRBV7-2 and TRBJ1-5, with D possibly matching TRBD1 (5 bases). Trimming shortened V by 5 bases and J by 6 bases, and 14 bases separated the two germline ends. The germline V gene encodes CDR1 SGHTA and CDR2 FQGNSA. CDR3 length: 14 residues. Here the CDR3 reads CASSGSGFGQPQHF. The CDR3 DNA is TGTGCCAGCAGCGGATCAGGGTTTGGTCAGCCCCAGCATTTT.

This rearrangement joins TRBV19 to TRBJ1-2; D may be TRBD1 (5 bases). This CDR3 is 14 amino acids long. Germline assignment: CDR1 LNHDA and CDR2 SQIVND (reference sequence). Trimming removed 6 bases from V and 8 bases from J, with 19 bases in between. The CDR3 DNA is TGTGCCAGTAGCCTTCAGGGAAAAAGGGGAGGCTACACCTTC. The encoded protein is CASSLQGKRGGYTF.